Here is one TCR beta chain with its context. The table lists this clonotype with many counts. Its antigen is not yet known. The record has no base qualities; no much larger clone is one base away. The library was produced with 5' RACE. Sequencing was carried out with an Illumina HiSeq 2500. The second PCR ran for roughly 6 to 11 cycles and used a J-beta primer mix along with a sample-barcoded 5' primer. A unique molecular identifier was introduced onto each TCR beta cDNA molecule by a template-switch 5' adaptor carrying 12 random nucleotides. Each sample yielded at least 2.5 million CDR3-containing paired-end reads. First-strand cDNA was synthesized from all RNA with the Mint cDNA synthesis kit, primed by a TRBC-specific oligonucleotide. Following uracil-DNA glycosylase treatment, all cDNA underwent a first 18-cycle PCR with the universal primers M1SS and BC2_uni_R. The study's processing was this. Normalization of each sample was performed by random selection of 1 million high-quality reads, each carrying a distinct molecular identifier. Reads sharing molecular identifiers were discarded rather than binned into consensus sequences. MiTCR, run with a Q25 quality threshold and the strictest error-elimination algorithm, handled CDR3 identification, clonotype clustering and error correction. A nonparametric unseen species model using Euler transformation provided a lower-bound estimate of total TCR beta diversity. The public sequencing data were trimmed at Q25 with fastp and processed into clonotypes with MiXCR by TCRdb, which kept only in-frame beta chains. Rows are combined by CDR3 protein, so each entry shows the most common genes and DNA. For this entry, the V and J calls and clone size follow TCRdb and not the study's own pipeline. The sample table contains approximately 700,000 distinct CDR3 sequences; only one count was recorded for approximately 29% of them. Over 15% of the sample comes from the top ten.

Systemically healthy Caucasian individuals from Russia, 35 to 40 in total and aged about 6 to 100 years, were included as donors. Each donor gave around 9.8 milliliters of peripheral blood, collected into EDTA-treated Vacutainer tubes. Ficoll-Paque density-gradient centrifugation was used to isolate PBMCs, with at least 6.5 million per sample. Total RNA was extracted from PBMCs with Trizol reagent, with at least 6 micrograms obtained per sample. Naive CD45RAhigh/CD27high T cell percentages were measured by flow cytometry on a PBMC aliquot from every donor. This entry comes from a study of blood T cells in healthy people across ages (dated by TCRdb to about 2015). With respect to the entire study: In model experiments, template switching captured roughly one uniquely barcoded TCR beta cDNA molecule for every two T cells. To track age-related changes in TCR beta repertoire diversity, the study relied on deep sequencing normalized with unique cDNA molecular identifiers. Two additional independent replicas of 1 million unique cDNA reads from the same blood draw were analyzed for two donors (one aged 18 to 30 and one aged 80 or older). Donors were grouped into four age groups: young (average roughly 17 years), middle-aged (about 38), aged (around 56) and long-lived (about 90). To avoid experimental bias, donors of different ages were randomly spread across the sequencing lanes.

Results and caveats for the whole study, not just this receptor: Because donor CMV infection status was unknown, age-related changes in expanded clonotypes were potentially confounded. As age increased, observed TCR beta diversity per million T cells dropped in a roughly linear way, and a significant reduction was already evident by age about 36. The percentage of naive T cells measured by flow cytometry correlated strongly with observed TCR beta diversity. Compared with the aged group, the long-lived group had more naive CD4+ T cells, fewer expanded clones and increased TCR diversity, suggesting age selection. Because profiling used bulk unsorted PBMCs, naive and antigen-experienced compartments could not be compared conclusively. Estimates of total diversity from one million sequenced T cells were regarded as lower bounds and underestimates.

The TCR comes from an elderly woman in good health. Donor details come from another sample of the same person, matched by shared clones. The sample comprised blood.

This receptor carries the CDR3 CSARDPTVGNSPLHF. The DNA reads as follows: TGCAGTGCTAGAGATCCCACAGTGGGGAATTCACCCCTCCACTTT. The rearrangement joined TRBV20-1 to TRBJ1-6, with no confidently assigned D gene. The germline V gene (reference sequence) supplies CDR1 DFQATT and CDR2 SNEGSKA. From its cysteine to its phenylalanine, the CDR3 spans 15 amino acids. The CDR3 DNA has 45 bases and is translated from base 1. V is pared back by 0 bases and J by 7 bases, with 13 bases lying between the germline termini.